This T cell receptor beta chain came from a study of shared clonotypes between healthy human individuals. Study background: The study drew on a couple of women and a few men aged 18 to 49 as donors. Findings of the study overall: Clonotype sharing among donors likely depends on sequencing depth.

About this clone: Its antigen is unidentified.

TCRdb's copy holds only in-frame clones and misses some; the assay was immunoSEQ multiplex PCR. The sample yields 2 million to 2.5 million clones, 85% to 95% seen once. Germline CDR1 is SGHVS and CDR2 is FQNEAQ. The CDR3 loop spans 16 amino acids. Trimming shortened V by 4 bases and J by 4 bases, and 19 bases separated the two germline ends. The sample taken for sequencing was naive CD4+ T cells from PBMCs. The subset denotes: CD45RA+ positively selected. The TCR was taken from a man aged 18 to 30 in good health. Some clones in this sample may be carry-over from other donors' samples. J is TRBJ1-1 and V is TRBV7-8; perhaps TRBD1 as D (6 bases). CDR3 sequence: CASSSRGGLRGTEAFF. The CDR3 region has the DNA TGTGCCAGCAGCTCCCGAGGGGGGCTGAGGGGCACTGAAGCTTTCTTT. The full variable domain, with the rest looked up from reference TRBV7-8 and TRBJ1-1, is GAGVSQSPRYKVAKRGQDVALRCDPISGHVSLFWYQQALGQGPEFLTYFQNEAQLDKSGLPSDRFFAERPEGSVSTLKIQRTQQEDSAVYLCASSSRGGLRGTEAFFGQGTRLTVV.